The 15 T cell receptor beta chains in this list originate from one sample, sequenced in a study of T cell clusters in autoimmune cytopenias (dated by TCRdb to between 2018 and 2021). Sequencer: Illumina MiSeq. TRB rearrangements were amplified by multiplex PCR using a touch-down protocol with TRB-A and TRB-B primer pools mixed in one tube. TCRdb reprocessed the reads, so every CDR3 protein sequence counts as one entry and DNA is not shown. For this sample, the table gives thousands of distinct CDR3 sequences. Jointly, the top ten make up 8.5% of the sample. TRB amplification used around 260 ng of peripheral blood genomic DNA, around 40,000 genome equivalents, per sample. The sample taken for sequencing was peripheral blood. The receptors come from a human donor with an autoimmune cytopenia or autoimmune hepatitis (not recorded which).

The rearrangement links TRBV13 to TRBJ1-6; TCRdb picks TRBD1, but there is no DNA to check that call. CDR1 is PRHDT and CDR2 is FYEKMQ in the germline V gene (reference sequence). CDR3 size: 17 residues. The CDR3 sequence is CASSSQYITGENSPLHF.

By frequency, this clonotype is medium-sized (0.01 to 0.1%). This chain uses TRBV15 with TRBJ2-2; TCRdb names TRBD2, which stays unverified in the absence of DNA. Germline V gene sequence: CDR1 LNHNV, CDR2 YYDKDF (reference sequence). This CDR3 comprises 14 residues. The chain's CDR3 is CATHSGGLTGELFF.

This chain links TRBV5-5 with TRBJ2-1; TCRdb's D gene call, TRBD1, goes unchecked for lack of DNA. This CDR3 is built from 14 residues. The V gene's germline CDR1 is SGHKS and CDR2 YYEKEE (reference sequence). Here the CDR3 reads CASSSLLRGNEQFF.

This rearrangement joins TRBV5-6 to TRBJ2-7. Germline V gene sequence: CDR1 SGHDT, CDR2 YYEEEE. The CDR3 is 15 residues long. CDR3 sequence reads: CASSVKNWYSYEQYF.

The chain has TRBV7-6 and TRBJ2-1. The germline V gene encodes CDR1 SGHVS and CDR2 FNYEAQ. CDR3 length equals 15 residues. The CDR3 sequence is CASMQHPTDYNEQFF.

The chain carries TRBV11-1 and TRBJ2-2; TCRdb picks TRBD1, but there is no DNA to check that call. The CDR3 covers 17 residues. Germline CDR1 and CDR2: SGHAT and FQDESV (reference sequence). The CDR3 region is CASSSKPGSPNTGELFF.

This chain links TRBV12-3 or TRBV12-4 with TRBJ2-2; TCRdb proposes TRBD2, but this gene call is untestable without DNA. The length of the CDR3 is 16 residues. CDR3 protein: CASWGAGGPNTGELFF.

This clonotype is identified as medium-sized (0.01 to 0.1%) from frequency. V and J are TRBV30 and TRBJ2-7; the D call of TRBD1 rests on TCRdb alone, since no DNA is present to check it. The germline gives CDR1 GTSNPN, CDR2 SVGIG (reference sequence). This CDR3 comprises 14 residues. CDR3 amino acids: CAWRTGRDSYEQYF.

Judged by frequency, this clonotype is medium-sized. The chain is built from TRBV18 and TRBJ2-2. The CDR3 has 14 residues. CDR1 and CDR2 from the germline V gene are KGHSH and LQKENI. The CDR3 protein is CASSRQGYTGELFF. Variable domain in full (rest from reference TRBV18 and TRBJ2-2): NAGVMQNPRHLVRRRGQEARLRCSPMKGHSHVYWYRQLPEEGLKFMVYLQKENIIDESGMPKERFSAEFPKEGPSILRIQQVVRGDSAAYFCASSRQGYTGELFFGEGSRLTVL.

The V gene is TRBV27, the J gene TRBJ2-7; TCRdb returns TRBD1, unconfirmable since there is no DNA. The CDR3 totals 16 residues. The V gene's germline CDR1 is MNHEY and CDR2 SMNVEV (reference sequence). The chain's CDR3 is CASSLKPGRGNHEQYF.

By frequency, this clonotype registers medium-sized. This chain uses TRBV29-1 with TRBJ1-2; checking the TCRdb D call of TRBD1 is not possible without DNA. The CDR3 is 12 amino acids. CDR1 SQVTM and CDR2 ANQGSEA come from the germline V gene. CDR3 protein: CSGYTQDYGYTF.

Judged by frequency, this clonotype is medium-sized. V and J are TRBV19 and TRBJ2-1; there is no DNA to check the TCRdb D call of TRBD1. From germline, CDR1 is LNHDA and CDR2 SQIVND (reference sequence). The CDR3 contains 18 residues. The CDR3 spells CASGNWDRAKSSYNEQFF.

This clonotype is classed as large by frequency. The V call is TRBV29-1, the J call TRBJ2-2; there is no DNA to check the TCRdb D call of TRBD1. The germline V gene encodes CDR1 SQVTM and CDR2 ANQGSEA. The CDR3 length is 13 residues. The CDR3 loop reads CSVRGQMTGELFF.

This clonotype is identified as medium-sized (0.01 to 0.1%) from frequency. The CDR3 reads CASRSRGGYEQYF. This chain joins TRBV6-5 and TRBJ2-7; TCRdb outputs TRBD1, but without DNA this stays unchecked. The germline CDR1 and CDR2 sequences are MNHEY and SVGAGI. The length of the CDR3 is 13 residues.

Its frequency marks this clonotype as medium-sized (0.01 to 0.1%). The rearrangement uses TRBV19 and TRBJ2-7; as DNA is missing, the TRBD1 call by TCRdb cannot be tested. This CDR3 has 16 residues. In germline, CDR1 is LNHDA, CDR2 SQIVND (reference sequence). The CDR3 region is CASSSLGTGGTYEQYF.